This T cell receptor beta chain was sequenced in a study of CD8 T cells in ankylosing spondylitis (dated by TCRdb to between 2016 and 2019). Some background on the complete study: The study profiled T cell receptor beta repertoires in healthy donors and ankylosing spondylitis patients to find disease-linked TCR variants. The whole study cohort included over a hundred healthy donors and about two dozen ankylosing spondylitis patients. Peripheral blood samples were taken, and synovial fluid was additionally collected from ankylosing spondylitis patients.

The CDR3 runs 16 amino acids, cysteine and phenylalanine included. The read is trimmed to its CDR3 DNA, 48 bases read in frame from base 1. The V end gives up 4 bases and the J end 8 bases, leaving 10 bases in the junction not matched to a gene. The germline V gene encodes CDR1 SGHRS and CDR2 YFSETQ. This clonotype has just a few counts. Its binding antigen is unknown. Qualities for individual bases were not recorded, and no much larger clone is one base off. TCRdb shows the sequencer as Illumina HiSeq 2500. Quantitative 5'-RACE with molecular barcodes was the method used to prepare the TCR beta libraries. In the paper's pipeline: Disease-linked TCR variants were identified with a new computational method built on a probabilistic model of VDJ rearrangement. In-frame beta chains were kept once TCRdb had trimmed the public reads at Q25 with fastp and called clones with MiXCR. When rows share a CDR3 protein, they turn into one entry using the most common DNA and genes. These V and J calls originate from TCRdb's pipeline instead of the authors' own analysis. For this sample there are 150,000 to 200,000 distinct CDR3 sequences; under 14% appear just once. 25% to 30% of the sample belongs to the ten largest clones.

What the authors observed across the whole study: Some motif variants had previously been reported in the synovial fluid and blood of reactive arthritis patients, which suggests shared mechanisms of disease initiation. According to the report, matched synovial fluid samples from ankylosing spondylitis patients were significantly enriched for the disease-linked clones. A TCR beta motif made up of eight highly homologous amino acid variants appeared to be characteristic of blood from ankylosing spondylitis patients. The disease-linked clones had a CD8+ phenotype and were found at relatively low frequencies in peripheral blood.

Rearrangement joined TRBV5-1 to TRBJ2-3; TRBD2 agrees with 13 junctional bases. The receptor was derived from a male donor with ankylosing spondylitis or in good health (not recorded which). Material for sequencing was blood, either unsorted or a sorted T cell fraction (not recorded which). The CDR3 has the sequence CASSRGLAGETATQYF. In nucleotides, the sequence is TGCGCCAGCAGCCGAGGACTAGCGGGGGAAACGGCTACGCAGTATTTT.